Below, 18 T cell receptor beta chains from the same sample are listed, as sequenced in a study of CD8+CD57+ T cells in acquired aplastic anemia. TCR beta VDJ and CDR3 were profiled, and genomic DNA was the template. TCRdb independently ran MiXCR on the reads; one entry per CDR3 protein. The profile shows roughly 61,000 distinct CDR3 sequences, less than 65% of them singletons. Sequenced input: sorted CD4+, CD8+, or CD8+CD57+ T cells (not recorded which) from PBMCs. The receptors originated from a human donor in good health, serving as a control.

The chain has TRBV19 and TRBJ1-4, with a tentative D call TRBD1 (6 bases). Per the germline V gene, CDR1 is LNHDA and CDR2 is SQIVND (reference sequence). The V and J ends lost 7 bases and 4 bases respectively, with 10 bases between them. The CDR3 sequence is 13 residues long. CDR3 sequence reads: CASTDRNNEKLFF. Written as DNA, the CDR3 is TGTGCCAGTACCGACAGGAATAATGAAAAACTGTTTTTT.

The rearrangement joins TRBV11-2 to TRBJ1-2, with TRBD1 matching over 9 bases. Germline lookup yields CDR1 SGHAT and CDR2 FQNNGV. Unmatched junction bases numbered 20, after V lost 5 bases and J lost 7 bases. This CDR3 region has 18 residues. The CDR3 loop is CASSALGWDREKYGGYTF. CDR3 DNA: TGTGCCAGCAGCGCACTGGGATGGGACAGGGAAAAGTATGGTGGCTACACCTTC. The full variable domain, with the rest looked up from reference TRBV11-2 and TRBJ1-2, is EAGVAQSPRYKIIEKRQSVAFWCNPISGHATLYWYQQILGQGPKLLIQFQNNGVVDDSQLPKDRFSAERLKGVDSTLKIQPAKLEDSAVYLCASSALGWDREKYGGYTFGSGTRLTVV.

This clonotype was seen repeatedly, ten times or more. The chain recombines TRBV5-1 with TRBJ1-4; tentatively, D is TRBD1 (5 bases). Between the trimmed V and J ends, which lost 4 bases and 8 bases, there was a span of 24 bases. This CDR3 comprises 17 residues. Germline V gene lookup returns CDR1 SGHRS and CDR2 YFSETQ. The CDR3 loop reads CASSPTASRGVNEKLFF. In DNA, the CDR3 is TGCGCCAGCAGCCCCACGGCCTCACGAGGGGTGAACGAAAAACTGTTTTTT.

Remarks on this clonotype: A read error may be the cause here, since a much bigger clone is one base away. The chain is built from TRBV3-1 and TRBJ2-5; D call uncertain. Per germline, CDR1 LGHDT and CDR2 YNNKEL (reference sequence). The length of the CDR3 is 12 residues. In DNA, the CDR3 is TGTGCCAGCAGCCAAATTTTGGAGACCCTGTACTTC. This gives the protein CASSQILETLYF.

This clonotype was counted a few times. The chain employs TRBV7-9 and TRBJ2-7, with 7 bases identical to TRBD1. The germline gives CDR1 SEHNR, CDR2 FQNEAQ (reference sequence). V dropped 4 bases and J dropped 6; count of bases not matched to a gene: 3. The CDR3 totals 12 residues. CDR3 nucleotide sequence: TGTGCCAGCAGCTCCGACAGGGCCGAGCAGTACTTC. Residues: CASSSDRAEQYF. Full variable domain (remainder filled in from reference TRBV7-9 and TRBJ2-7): DTGVSQNPRHKITKRGQNVTFRCDPISEHNRLYWYRQTLGQGPEFLTYFQNEAQLEKSRLLSDRFSAERPKGSFSTLEIQRTEQGDSAMYLCASSSDRAEQYFGPGTRLTVT.

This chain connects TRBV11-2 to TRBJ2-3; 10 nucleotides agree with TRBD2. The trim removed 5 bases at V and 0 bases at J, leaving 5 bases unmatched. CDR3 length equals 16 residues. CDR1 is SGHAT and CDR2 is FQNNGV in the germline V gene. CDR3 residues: CASSELLAGSTDTQYF. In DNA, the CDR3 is TGTGCCAGCAGCGAACTACTAGCGGGAAGCACAGATACGCAGTATTTT.

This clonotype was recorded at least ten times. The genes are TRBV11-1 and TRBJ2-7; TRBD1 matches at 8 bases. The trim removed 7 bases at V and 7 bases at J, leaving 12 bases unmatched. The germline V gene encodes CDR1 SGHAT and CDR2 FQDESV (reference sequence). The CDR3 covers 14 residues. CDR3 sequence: CASTRQGPLGEQYF. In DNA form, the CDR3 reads TGTGCCAGCACACGACAGGGGCCACTGGGTGAGCAGTACTTC. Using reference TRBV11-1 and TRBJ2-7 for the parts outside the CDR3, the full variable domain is EAEVAQSPRYKITEKSQAVAFWCDPISGHATLYWYRQILGQGPELLVQFQDESVVDDSQLPKDRFSAERLKGVDSTLKIQPAELGDSAMYLCASTRQGPLGEQYFGPGTRLTVT.

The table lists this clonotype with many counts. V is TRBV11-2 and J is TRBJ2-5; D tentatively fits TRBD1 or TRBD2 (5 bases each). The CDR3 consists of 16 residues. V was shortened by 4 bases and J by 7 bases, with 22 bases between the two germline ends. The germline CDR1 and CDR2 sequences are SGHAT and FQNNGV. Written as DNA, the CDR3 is TGTGCCAGCAGCTACTCGACCTCCGGGACCCGACGGACCCAGTACTTC. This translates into CASSYSTSGTRRTQYF.

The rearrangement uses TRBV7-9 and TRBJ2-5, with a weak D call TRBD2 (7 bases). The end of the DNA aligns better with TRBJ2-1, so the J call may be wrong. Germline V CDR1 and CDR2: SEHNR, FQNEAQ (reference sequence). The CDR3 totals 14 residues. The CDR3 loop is CASSLSGGPNEQFF. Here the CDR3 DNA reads TGTGCCAGCAGCTTATCGGGGGGCCCCAATGAGCAGTTCTTC.

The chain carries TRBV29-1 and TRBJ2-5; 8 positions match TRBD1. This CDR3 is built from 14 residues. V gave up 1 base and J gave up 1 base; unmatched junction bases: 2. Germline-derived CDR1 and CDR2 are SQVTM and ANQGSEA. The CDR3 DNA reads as TGCAGCGTTGAAGGGACAGGGTTCCAAGAGACCCAGTACTTC. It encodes CSVEGTGFQETQYF.

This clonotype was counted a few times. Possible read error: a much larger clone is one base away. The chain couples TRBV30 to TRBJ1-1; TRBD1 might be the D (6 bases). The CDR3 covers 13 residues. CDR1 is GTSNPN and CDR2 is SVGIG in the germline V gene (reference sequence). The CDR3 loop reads CAWSRTVNTEALF. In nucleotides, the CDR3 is TGTGCCTGGAGTAGGACAGTGAACACTGAAGCTCTCTTT.

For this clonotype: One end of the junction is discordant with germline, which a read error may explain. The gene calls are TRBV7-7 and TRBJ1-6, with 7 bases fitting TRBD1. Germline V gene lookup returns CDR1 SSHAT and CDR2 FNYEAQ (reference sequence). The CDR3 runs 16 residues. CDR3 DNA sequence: TGTGCTAGCAGCATTCGAGGACAGGCCGAGGATTCACCCCTCCACTTT. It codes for CASSIRGQAEDSPLHF.

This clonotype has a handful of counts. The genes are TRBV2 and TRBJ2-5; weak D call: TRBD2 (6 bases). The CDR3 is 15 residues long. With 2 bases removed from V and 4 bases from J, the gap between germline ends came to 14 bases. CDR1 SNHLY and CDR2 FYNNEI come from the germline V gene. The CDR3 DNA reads TGTGCCAGCAGTGAATATGGTACGGGGGTAGAGACCCAGTACTTC. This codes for CASSEYGTGVETQYF.

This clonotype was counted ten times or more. The CDR3 DNA reads TGTGCCAGCAGCCCCCGATCGGGACTAGCGAGACAAGAGACCCAGTACTTC. Translating it yields CASSPRSGLARQETQYF. The chain is built from TRBV3-1 and TRBJ2-5, with 10 bases fitting TRBD2. Germline assignment: CDR1 LGHDT and CDR2 YNNKEL (reference sequence). This CDR3 comprises 17 residues. V dropped 4 bases and J dropped 2; count of bases not matched to a gene: 10.

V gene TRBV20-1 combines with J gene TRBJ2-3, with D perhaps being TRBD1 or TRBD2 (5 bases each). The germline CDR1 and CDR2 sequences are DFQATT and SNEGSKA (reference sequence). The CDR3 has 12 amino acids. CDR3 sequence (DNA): TGCAGGGGGGTCCCTAGCACAGATACGCAGTATTTT. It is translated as CRGVPSTDTQYF.

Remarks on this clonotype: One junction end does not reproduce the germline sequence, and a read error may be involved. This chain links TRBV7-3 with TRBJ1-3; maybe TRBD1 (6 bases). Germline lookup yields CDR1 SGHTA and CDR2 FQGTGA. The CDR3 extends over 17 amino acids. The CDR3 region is CASSLTTGGRSGNAIYF. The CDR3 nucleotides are TGTGCCAGCAGCTTAACGACGGGGGGCCGGTCTGGAAACGCCATATATTTT.

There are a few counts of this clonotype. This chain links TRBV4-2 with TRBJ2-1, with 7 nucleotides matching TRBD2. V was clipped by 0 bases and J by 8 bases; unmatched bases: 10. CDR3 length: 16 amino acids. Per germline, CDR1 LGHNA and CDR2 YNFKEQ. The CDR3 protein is CASSQEAGSGPDEQFF. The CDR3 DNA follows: TGTGCCAGCAGCCAAGAGGCCGGTAGCGGGCCGGATGAGCAGTTCTTC.

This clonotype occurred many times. The CDR3: CASSLRGLNTEAFF. The CDR3 DNA sequence: TGTGCCAGCAGTTTGCGGGGACTCAACACTGAAGCTTTCTTT. The chain combines TRBV12-3 or TRBV12-4 with TRBJ1-1; D perhaps matches TRBD1 (5 bases). Trimming took off 3 bases at V and 2 bases at J, with 10 bases between the two ends. The CDR3 runs 14 residues.